Here is one T cell receptor beta chain with its context. Its antigen is still unknown. The V gene lost 8 bases and the J gene lost 6 bases, with 11 bases spanning the gap. Looked up from germline, CDR1 is MNHEY and CDR2 is SMNVEV (reference sequence). The CDR3 sequence is 12 residues long. The PCR had 60 Vbeta and 13 Jbeta primers. Assay used: immunoSEQ multiplex PCR; TCRdb lists only in-frame clones, some missing. The sample yields approximately 280,000 clones, about 90% seen once. This sample is drawn from a study of cytomegalovirus exposure and HLA in healthy donors. As for the study in general: Most genotyped donors, over 70% of 350 to 500, had Caucasian-associated genetic ancestry. Study-wide results and caveats: A later analysis associated some 18,000 TCR beta sequences with HLA alleles at a 0.05 false discovery rate.

Donors counted as nominally healthy when sampled, yet unrecorded immune exposures were likely. The genes are TRBV27 and TRBJ1-5; D not resolved. Source material: PBMCs. The clonotype originates from a woman aged 18-29 years in good health and CMV-seronegative. This CDR3 is CASGFGGQPQHF. The DNA of the CDR3 is TGTGCCAGCGGGTTTGGCGGTCAGCCCCAGCATTTT.